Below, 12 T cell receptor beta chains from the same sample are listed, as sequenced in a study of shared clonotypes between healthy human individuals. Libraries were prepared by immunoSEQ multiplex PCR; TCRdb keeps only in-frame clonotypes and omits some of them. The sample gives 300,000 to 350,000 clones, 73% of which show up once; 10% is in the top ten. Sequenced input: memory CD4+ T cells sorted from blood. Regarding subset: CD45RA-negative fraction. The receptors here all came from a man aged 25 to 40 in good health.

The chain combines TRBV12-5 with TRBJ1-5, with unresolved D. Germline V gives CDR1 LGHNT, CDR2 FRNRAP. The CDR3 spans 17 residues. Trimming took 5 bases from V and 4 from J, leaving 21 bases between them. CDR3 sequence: CASGLGRLGIPNQPQHF. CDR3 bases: TGTGCTAGTGGTCTAGGACGATTGGGAATCCCGAATCAGCCCCAGCATTTT.

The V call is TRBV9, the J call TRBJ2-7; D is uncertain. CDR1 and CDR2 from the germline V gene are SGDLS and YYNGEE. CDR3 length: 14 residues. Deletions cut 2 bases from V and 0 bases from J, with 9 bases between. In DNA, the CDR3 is TGTGCCAGCAGCGTCGGACGGCACTCCTACGAGCAGTACTTC. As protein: CASSVGRHSYEQYF.

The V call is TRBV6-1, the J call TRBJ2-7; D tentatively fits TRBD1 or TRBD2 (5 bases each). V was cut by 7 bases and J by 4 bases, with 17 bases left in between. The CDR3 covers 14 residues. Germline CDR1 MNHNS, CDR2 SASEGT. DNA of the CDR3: TGTGCCAGCACGCTCGGGGCGGCCGGGTACGAGCAGTACTTC. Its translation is CASTLGAAGYEQYF.

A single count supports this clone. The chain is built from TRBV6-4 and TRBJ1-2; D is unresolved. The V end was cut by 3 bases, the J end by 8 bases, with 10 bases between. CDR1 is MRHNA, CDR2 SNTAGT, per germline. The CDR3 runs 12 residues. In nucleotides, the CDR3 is TGTGCCAGCAGTGATTTAGCAGGAGGCTACACCTTC. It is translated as CASSDLAGGYTF.

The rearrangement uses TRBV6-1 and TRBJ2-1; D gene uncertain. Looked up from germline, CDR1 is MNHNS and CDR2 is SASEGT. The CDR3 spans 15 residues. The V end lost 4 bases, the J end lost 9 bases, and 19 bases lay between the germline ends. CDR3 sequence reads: CASSAYMGGLIEQFF. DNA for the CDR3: TGTGCCAGCAGTGCCTACATGGGCGGCCTTATTGAGCAGTTCTTC.

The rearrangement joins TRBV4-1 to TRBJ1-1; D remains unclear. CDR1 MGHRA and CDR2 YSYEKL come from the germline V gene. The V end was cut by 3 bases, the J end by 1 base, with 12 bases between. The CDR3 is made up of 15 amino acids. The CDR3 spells CASSQKAPPNTEAFF. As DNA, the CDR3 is TGCGCCAGCAGCCAGAAGGCCCCCCCGAACACTGAAGCTTTCTTT.

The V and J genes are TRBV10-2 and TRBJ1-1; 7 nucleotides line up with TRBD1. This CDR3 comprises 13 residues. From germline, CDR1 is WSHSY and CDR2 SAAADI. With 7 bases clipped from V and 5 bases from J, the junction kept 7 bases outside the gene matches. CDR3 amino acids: CASNRQGRTEAFF. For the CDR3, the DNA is TGCGCCAGCAATCGACAGGGAAGGACTGAAGCTTTCTTT.

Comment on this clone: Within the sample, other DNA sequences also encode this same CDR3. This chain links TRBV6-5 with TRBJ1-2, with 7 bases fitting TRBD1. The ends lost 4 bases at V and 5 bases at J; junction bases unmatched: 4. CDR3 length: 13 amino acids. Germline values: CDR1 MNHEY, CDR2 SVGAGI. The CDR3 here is CASSSGQSYGYTF. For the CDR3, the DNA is TGTGCCAGCAGTTCGGGACAGTCGTATGGCTACACCTTC.

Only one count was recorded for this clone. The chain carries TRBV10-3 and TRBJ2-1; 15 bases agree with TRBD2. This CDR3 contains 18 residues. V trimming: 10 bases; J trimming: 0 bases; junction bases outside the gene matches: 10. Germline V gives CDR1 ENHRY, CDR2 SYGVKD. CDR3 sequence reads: CATGLAGGKRSSYNEQFF. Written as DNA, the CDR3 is TGTGCCACAGGACTAGCGGGAGGGAAAAGAAGCTCCTACAATGAGCAGTTCTTC.

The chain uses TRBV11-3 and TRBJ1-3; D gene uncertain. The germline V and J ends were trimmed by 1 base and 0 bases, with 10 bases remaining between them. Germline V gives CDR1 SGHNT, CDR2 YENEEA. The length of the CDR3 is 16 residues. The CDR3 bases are TGTGCCAGCAGCTTAGGAGATGGCCGCTCTGGAAACACCATATATTTT. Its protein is CASSLGDGRSGNTIYF.

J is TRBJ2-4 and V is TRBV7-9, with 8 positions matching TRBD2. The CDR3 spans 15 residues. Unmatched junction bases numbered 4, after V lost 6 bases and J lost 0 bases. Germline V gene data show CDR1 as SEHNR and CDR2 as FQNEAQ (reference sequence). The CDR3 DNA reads TGTGCCAGCAGTAGCGGGGCTCTAGCCAAAAACATTCAGTACTTC. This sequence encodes CASSSGALAKNIQYF.

The CDR3 spells CASSHRGQSTEAFF. The CDR3 DNA is TGTGCCAGCTCGCACAGGGGGCAGAGCACTGAAGCTTTCTTT. The chain combines TRBV18 with TRBJ1-1; 9 bases are a match to TRBD1. The CDR3 extends over 14 amino acids. V lost 6 bases to trimming and J lost 4 bases; unmatched junction nucleotides: 6. Germline-derived CDR1 and CDR2 are KGHSH and LQKENI.